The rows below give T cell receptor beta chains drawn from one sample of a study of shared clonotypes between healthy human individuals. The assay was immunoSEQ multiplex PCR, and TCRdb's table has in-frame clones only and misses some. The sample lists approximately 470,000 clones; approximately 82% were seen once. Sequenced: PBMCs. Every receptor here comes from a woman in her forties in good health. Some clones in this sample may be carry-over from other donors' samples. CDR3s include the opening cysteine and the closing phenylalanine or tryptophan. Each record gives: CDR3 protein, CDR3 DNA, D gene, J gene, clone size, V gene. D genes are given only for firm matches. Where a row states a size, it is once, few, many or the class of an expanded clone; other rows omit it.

CASSEWKTYEQYF,TGCGCCAGCAGTGAGTGGAAAACCTACGAGCAGTACTTC,.,TRBJ2-7,many,TRBV10-2
CASTQLRGVQETQYF,TGTGCCAGCACCCAATTACGTGGGGTCCAAGAGACCCAGTACTTC,.,TRBJ2-5,.,TRBV5-4
CASSYLGQGNEKLFF,TGTGCCAGCAGTTACCTGGGACAGGGAAATGAAAAACTGTTTTTT,TRBD1,TRBJ1-4,.,TRBV6-6
CASSKGVPYEQYF,TGTGCCAGCAGTAAGGGTGTTCCCTACGAGCAGTACTTC,.,TRBJ2-7,.,TRBV27
CASSLGPAMNTEAFF,TGTGCCAGCAGCTTAGGACCAGCTATGAACACTGAAGCTTTCTTT,.,TRBJ1-1,.,TRBV7-2
CASSQDPSLTAYEQYF,TGCGCCAGCAGCCAAGACCCCAGTCTAACCGCCTACGAGCAGTACTTC,.,TRBJ2-7,.,TRBV4-1
CASSPPVAGGYNEQFF,TGTGCCAGCTCACCACCCGTAGCGGGAGGGTACAATGAGCAGTTCTTC,TRBD2,TRBJ2-1,.,TRBV18
CASSLDRGLRGYTF,TGTGCCAGCAGCCTAGACAGGGGGCTCCGTGGCTACACCTTC,TRBD1,TRBJ1-2,.,TRBV4-2
CASSLRGQAEGSYGYTF,TGTGCCAGCAGCCTAAGGGGCCAAGCGGAGGGTTCCTATGGCTACACCTTC,.,TRBJ1-2,.,TRBV7-9
CASSWTRTEAFF,TGTGCCAGCAGTTGGACGAGGACTGAAGCTTTCTTT,.,TRBJ1-1,.,TRBV5-8
CASSLGGLAGADTQYF,TGCGCCAGCAGCTTGGGGGGACTAGCGGGAGCAGATACGCAGTATTTT,TRBD2,TRBJ2-3,.,TRBV5-1
CATSRDPPGELFF,TGTGCCACCAGCAGAGATCCGCCCGGGGAGCTGTTTTTT,.,TRBJ2-2,.,TRBV15
CASSPPEGTSYNEQFF,TGTGCCAGCAGCCCCCCCGAAGGGACCTCCTACAATGAGCAGTTCTTC,.,TRBJ2-1,.,TRBV4-2
CASSLSGGLTYEQYF,TGTGCCAGCAGTTTATCAGGGGGCTTAACCTACGAGCAGTACTTC,TRBD1,TRBJ2-7,once,TRBV27
CASSLRGYRGEKLFF,TGTGCCAGCAGTTTAAGAGGGTACAGGGGAGAAAAACTGTTTTTT,TRBD1,TRBJ1-4,.,TRBV27
CASSVGKNEQFF,TGTGCCAGCAGCGTAGGGAAGAATGAGCAGTTCTTC,.,TRBJ2-1,.,TRBV7-3
CASSTRTSGSYNEQFF,TGTGCCAGCAGTACCCGGACTAGCGGTTCCTACAATGAGCAGTTCTTC,TRBD2,TRBJ2-1,.,TRBV28
CASRLDRVNTEAFF,TGTGCCAGCAGATTGGACAGGGTGAACACTGAAGCTTTCTTT,TRBD1,TRBJ1-1,.,TRBV6-1
CASSSRGLSTEAFF,TGTGCCAGCAGTAGTAGGGGGCTGAGCACTGAAGCTTTCTTT,TRBD1,TRBJ1-1,.,TRBV6-1
CASSSPVSVRGSETQYF,TGTGCCAGCAGCTCCCCGGTGTCGGTCCGAGGTTCGGAGACCCAGTACTTC,.,TRBJ2-5,.,TRBV7-2
CASSLARLAGGPPFF,TGTGCCAGCAGCTTAGCCAGACTAGCGGGAGGGCCGCCGTTCTTC,TRBD2,TRBJ2-1,many,TRBV7-8
CASSYSRAAKYNEQFF,TGTGCCAGCAGTTACTCGAGAGCGGCAAAATACAATGAGCAGTTCTTC,.,TRBJ2-1,.,TRBV6-5
CASRPAGKSNQPQHF,TGTGCCAGCAGACCAGCCGGCAAAAGTAATCAGCCCCAGCATTTT,.,TRBJ1-5,once,TRBV6-6
CASSFSGRVYNEQFF,TGTGCCAGCAGCTTTAGCGGGAGGGTTTACAATGAGCAGTTCTTC,TRBD2,TRBJ2-1,.,TRBV11-1
CASSPRTETQYF,TGTGCCAGCAGTCCCCGGACAGAGACCCAGTACTTC,.,TRBJ2-5,.,TRBV28
CASSPHEGAGPNYGYTF,TGTGCCAGCAGCCCACACGAGGGGGCAGGCCCTAACTATGGCTACACCTTC,TRBD1,TRBJ1-2,.,TRBV28
CASSLTSVGNNEQFF,TGCGCCAGCAGCCTGACCAGTGTGGGGAACAATGAGCAGTTCTTC,.,TRBJ2-1,.,TRBV5-1
CASSAWDRAIGGGYTF,TGTGCCAGCAGCGCCTGGGACAGGGCAATTGGAGGTGGCTACACCTTC,TRBD1,TRBJ1-2,.,TRBV9
CASSQGPNQPQHF,TGTGCCAGCAGCCAAGGTCCCAATCAGCCCCAGCATTTT,.,TRBJ1-5,few,TRBV4-2
CASSAQGTYEQYF,TGTGCCAGTAGTGCACAGGGGACCTACGAGCAGTACTTC,TRBD1,TRBJ2-7,once,TRBV19
CASSAGQLTNYGYTF,TGCGCCAGCAGCGCGGGACAGCTTACTAACTATGGCTACACCTTC,TRBD1,TRBJ1-2,.,TRBV5-1
CAWSPGEDQPQHF,TGTGCCTGGAGTCCAGGGGAGGATCAGCCCCAGCATTTT,.,TRBJ1-5,.,TRBV30
CASSLSLAGSGELFF,TGCGCCAGCAGCTTGTCACTAGCGGGATCCGGGGAGCTGTTTTTT,TRBD2,TRBJ2-2,.,TRBV5-1
CASRRGAGQPQHF,TGTGCCAGCCGCCGGGGCGCCGGTCAGCCCCAGCATTTT,.,TRBJ1-5,.,TRBV6-5
CASSAAYRGNSYNEQFF,TGCGCCAGCAGTGCCGCCTACAGGGGAAACTCCTACAATGAGCAGTTCTTC,TRBD1,TRBJ2-1,once,TRBV10-1
CSVVGRLNTEAFF,TGCAGCGTTGTAGGACGGTTGAACACTGAAGCTTTCTTT,.,TRBJ1-1,.,TRBV29-1
CASSFSGGSYTGELFF,TGCGCCAGCAGCTTTTCCGGGGGGAGTTACACCGGGGAGCTGTTTTTT,TRBD2,TRBJ2-2,.,TRBV5-1
CASSEDSRETQYF,TGTGCCAGCAGTGAGGACAGCCGAGAGACCCAGTACTTC,.,TRBJ2-5,.,TRBV2
CASSPGRSSGANVLTF,TGTGCCAGCAGTCCGGGACGGAGCTCTGGGGCCAACGTCCTGACTTTC,.,TRBJ2-6,few,TRBV27
CAWSLLGSNEKLFF,TGTGCCTGGAGCCTCCTGGGGTCTAATGAAAAACTGTTTTTT,.,TRBJ1-4,.,TRBV30
CASSSSGSSYEQYF,TGTGCCAGCAGCTCTAGCGGGAGCTCCTACGAGCAGTACTTC,TRBD2,TRBJ2-7,.,TRBV5-5
CASSSGLAGFTDTQYF,TGTGCCAGCAGCTCCGGACTAGCGGGGTTCACAGATACGCAGTATTTT,TRBD2,TRBJ2-3,.,TRBV7-3
CASSLDSDLNTGELFF,TGTGCCAGCAGCCTGGACAGCGACCTTAACACCGGGGAGCTGTTTTTT,.,TRBJ2-2,medium-sized,TRBV7-2
CSVGVGGGQETQYF,TGCAGCGTTGGTGTGGGAGGTGGGCAAGAGACCCAGTACTTC,.,TRBJ2-5,.,TRBV29-1
CASSTGRGEWTEAFF,TGTGCCAGCAGTACGGGAAGGGGGGAGTGGACTGAAGCTTTCTTT,.,TRBJ1-1,few,TRBV6-5
CASSPYSDSYEQYF,TGTGCCAGCTCACCATACTCGGACTCCTACGAGCAGTACTTC,.,TRBJ2-7,once,TRBV18
CATKPGEATEAFF,TGTGCCACAAAACCGGGGGAGGCGACTGAAGCTTTCTTT,.,TRBJ1-1,.,TRBV6-4
CASSEARTSGNEQFF,TGTGCCAGCAGTGAAGCCCGGACTAGCGGCAATGAGCAGTTCTTC,TRBD2,TRBJ2-1,few,TRBV2